This T cell receptor (beta chain) was captured in a study of cytomegalovirus exposure and HLA in healthy donors. Points from the study as a whole: For TCR beta chains, V- and J-gene trimming was later linked to a missense DCLRE1C variant.

Concerning this clone itself: Its antigen is unknown.

V lost 3 bases, J lost 0 bases, and 9 bases lay in between. This CDR3 is 14 amino acids long. Per the germline V gene, CDR1 is SGHTA and CDR2 is FQGNSA. 13 Jbeta primers and 60 Vbeta primers were used for the PCR. Clones were read by immunoSEQ multiplex PCR, and TCRdb kept only the in-frame ones, dropping some. The sample consists of 220,000 or so clones, approximately 79% of them appearing once. V gene TRBV7-2 combines with J gene TRBJ2-7, with a possible D match to TRBD2 (5 bases). The sequence derives from a man between 50 and 59 years old in good health and CMV-seronegative. Sequencing input: PBMCs. The CDR3 DNA is TGTGCCAGCAGCTTTTCCGGGATCTCCTACGAGCAGTACTTC. This gives the protein CASSFSGISYEQYF.